This TCR beta chain appears in the sequencing data of a study of identical twins. Trimming removed 6 bases from V and 4 bases from J, with 18 bases in between. The CDR3 contains 15 residues. Germline loops: CDR1 SGHAT, CDR2 FQDESV (reference sequence). One entry per CDR3 protein results from TCRdb running MiXCR on the 5' RACE reads. Of 500,000 to 600,000 distinct CDR3 sequences listed, 22% were seen once; the top ten hold 0.8% to 1%. These data are also associated with another study on T cells expressing NK-cell markers.

The TCR comes from a woman younger than 35 in good health. Sequencing was performed on CD4+ T cells sorted from blood. The rearrangement uses TRBV11-1 and TRBJ2-5; the D gene is possibly TRBD2 (6 bases). DNA for the CDR3: TGTGCCAGCAGTAATCAAGGAGGGTCGGGAGAGACCCAGTACTTC. Its protein is CASSNQGGSGETQYF.